This TCR beta chain was sequenced during a study of OX40 agonist ivuxolimab in advanced cancers. General study findings and limits: Researchers did not determine the expanded peripheral T cells' antigen specificity.

Clones were sequenced by immunoSEQ multiplex PCR, and TCRdb holds only the in-frame ones, with some missing. The sample shows tens of thousands of clones, 85% to 95% of them seen only once. About this clone itself: Its antigen is unknown.

From germline, CDR1 is LNHDA and CDR2 SQIVND (reference sequence). Trimming took off 9 bases at V and 4 bases at J, with 16 bases between the two ends. The CDR3 is 13 residues long. Sequenced material: CD4+ or CD8+ T cells sorted from blood, taken in a trial of the OX40 agonist ivuxolimab. This sequence joins TRBV19 and TRBJ2-7, with D perhaps matching TRBD1 (6 bases). The TCR sequence derives from an adult with an advanced solid tumor such as melanoma, head and neck, liver or kidney cancer. The CDR3 reads CASGPGTQYEQYF. In DNA, the CDR3 is TGTGCCAGCGGGCCCGGGACACAATACGAGCAGTACTTC.